A selection of T cell receptor beta chains follows, all from one sample in a study of control samples from healthy donors and cancer patients. Assay: immunoSEQ multiplex PCR; the TCRdb copy retains only in-frame clones and omits some. The data contain about 130,000 clones, approximately 92% of them singletons. The sample taken for sequencing was PBMCs. All receptors derive from a man at least 80 years old with head and neck cancer. CDR3s include the opening cysteine and the closing phenylalanine or tryptophan. Fields, in order: J gene, clone size, D gene, V gene, CDR3 protein, CDR3 DNA. A D gene is named only where the DNA matches it firmly. The size entry is marked missing in some rows and otherwise reads once, few, many or a size class.

J gene: TRBJ2-7; clone size: -; D gene: TRBD2; V gene: TRBV18; CDR3 protein: CASSMASGLSYEQYF; CDR3 DNA: TGTGCCAGCTCAATGGCTAGCGGTCTCTCCTACGAGCAGTACTTC
J gene: TRBJ1-3; clone size: -; D gene: -; V gene: TRBV20-1; CDR3 protein: CSARGSATIYF; CDR3 DNA: TGCAGTGCTAGAGGGTCAGCCACCATATATTTT
J gene: TRBJ1-1; clone size: -; D gene: -; V gene: TRBV2; CDR3 protein: CASSVGPGTEAFF; CDR3 DNA: TGTGCCAGCAGTGTAGGGCCGGGCACTGAAGCTTTCTTT
J gene: TRBJ2-1; clone size: -; D gene: TRBD1; V gene: TRBV27; CDR3 protein: CASRTGGAYNEQFF; CDR3 DNA: TGTGCCAGCCGGACAGGGGGCGCCTACAATGAGCAGTTCTTC
J gene: TRBJ1-1; clone size: -; D gene: -; V gene: TRBV12-3/TRBV12-4; CDR3 protein: CASRNNVNTEAFF; CDR3 DNA: TGTGCCAGCAGAAATAACGTGAACACTGAAGCTTTCTTT
J gene: TRBJ1-6; clone size: -; D gene: -; V gene: TRBV11-2; CDR3 protein: CASSLGRGQGTYNSPLHF; CDR3 DNA: TGTGCCAGCAGCTTAGGGCGGGGGCAAGGGACCTATAATTCACCCCTCCACTTT
J gene: TRBJ2-1; clone size: -; D gene: -; V gene: TRBV27; CDR3 protein: CASSSDPSYNEQFF; CDR3 DNA: TGTGCCAGCAGTTCGGACCCTTCCTACAATGAGCAGTTCTTC
J gene: TRBJ2-2; clone size: -; D gene: -; V gene: TRBV27; CDR3 protein: CASSLEQGYTGELFF; CDR3 DNA: TGTGCCAGCAGTTTGGAGCAGGGATATACCGGGGAGCTGTTTTTT
J gene: TRBJ1-4; clone size: -; D gene: -; V gene: TRBV4-1; CDR3 protein: CASMVDSANEKLFF; CDR3 DNA: TGCGCCAGCATGGTAGACAGCGCAAATGAAAAACTGTTTTTT
J gene: TRBJ1-2; clone size: -; D gene: TRBD1; V gene: TRBV19; CDR3 protein: CASSARQGPYGYTF; CDR3 DNA: TGTGCCAGTAGTGCGAGACAGGGACCCTATGGCTACACCTTC
J gene: TRBJ1-5; clone size: -; D gene: -; V gene: TRBV19; CDR3 protein: CASSPNDSGHQPQHF; CDR3 DNA: TGTGCCAGTAGTCCCAATGACTCGGGCCATCAGCCCCAGCATTTT
J gene: TRBJ1-6; clone size: -; D gene: -; V gene: TRBV11-2; CDR3 protein: CASSHTRNNSPLHF; CDR3 DNA: TGTGCCAGCAGTCACACACGGAATAATTCACCCCTCCACTTT
J gene: TRBJ2-7; clone size: -; D gene: TRBD2; V gene: TRBV3-1/TRBV3-2; CDR3 protein: CASSQDWLAGGEQYF; CDR3 DNA: TGTGCCAGCAGCCAAGATTGGCTAGCGGGAGGTGAGCAGTACTTC
J gene: TRBJ2-7; clone size: -; D gene: -; V gene: TRBV6-5; CDR3 protein: CASSRPISYEQYF; CDR3 DNA: TGTGCCAGCTCTAGGCCTATCTCCTACGAGCAGTACTTC
J gene: TRBJ2-3; clone size: -; D gene: -; V gene: TRBV18; CDR3 protein: CASSPVRQALGTDTQYF; CDR3 DNA: TGTGCCAGCTCACCTGTTCGACAGGCCCTCGGAACAGATACGCAGTATTTT
J gene: TRBJ2-6; clone size: -; D gene: -; V gene: TRBV4-2; CDR3 protein: CASSQAGANVLTF; CDR3 DNA: TGTGCCAGCAGCCAAGCTGGGGCCAACGTCCTGACTTTC
J gene: TRBJ2-7; clone size: -; D gene: TRBD2; V gene: TRBV4-2; CDR3 protein: CASSQGDGGAVDEQYF; CDR3 DNA: TGTGCCAGCAGCCAAGGTGACGGGGGGGCGGTTGACGAGCAGTACTTC
J gene: TRBJ2-2; clone size: -; D gene: -; V gene: TRBV30; CDR3 protein: CAWVRDGSNTGELFF; CDR3 DNA: TGTGCCTGGGTCCGGGACGGTTCGAACACCGGGGAGCTGTTTTTT
J gene: TRBJ1-3; clone size: -; D gene: -; V gene: TRBV10-3; CDR3 protein: CAISDQAGVSGNTIYF; CDR3 DNA: TGTGCCATCAGCGATCAAGCGGGGGTTTCTGGAAACACCATATATTTT
J gene: TRBJ2-5; clone size: once; D gene: TRBD2; V gene: TRBV2; CDR3 protein: CASSQRAPGGETQYF; CDR3 DNA: TGTGCCAGCAGTCAAAGGGCCCCCGGGGGGGAGACCCAGTACTTC
J gene: TRBJ1-2; clone size: -; D gene: -; V gene: TRBV5-4; CDR3 protein: CASSLQGSDGYTF; CDR3 DNA: TGTGCCAGCAGCTTACAGGGTTCGGATGGCTACACCTTC
J gene: TRBJ1-5; clone size: -; D gene: -; V gene: TRBV5-8; CDR3 protein: CASSRLGPQHF; CDR3 DNA: TGTGCCAGCAGCCGCCTAGGGCCCCAGCATTTT